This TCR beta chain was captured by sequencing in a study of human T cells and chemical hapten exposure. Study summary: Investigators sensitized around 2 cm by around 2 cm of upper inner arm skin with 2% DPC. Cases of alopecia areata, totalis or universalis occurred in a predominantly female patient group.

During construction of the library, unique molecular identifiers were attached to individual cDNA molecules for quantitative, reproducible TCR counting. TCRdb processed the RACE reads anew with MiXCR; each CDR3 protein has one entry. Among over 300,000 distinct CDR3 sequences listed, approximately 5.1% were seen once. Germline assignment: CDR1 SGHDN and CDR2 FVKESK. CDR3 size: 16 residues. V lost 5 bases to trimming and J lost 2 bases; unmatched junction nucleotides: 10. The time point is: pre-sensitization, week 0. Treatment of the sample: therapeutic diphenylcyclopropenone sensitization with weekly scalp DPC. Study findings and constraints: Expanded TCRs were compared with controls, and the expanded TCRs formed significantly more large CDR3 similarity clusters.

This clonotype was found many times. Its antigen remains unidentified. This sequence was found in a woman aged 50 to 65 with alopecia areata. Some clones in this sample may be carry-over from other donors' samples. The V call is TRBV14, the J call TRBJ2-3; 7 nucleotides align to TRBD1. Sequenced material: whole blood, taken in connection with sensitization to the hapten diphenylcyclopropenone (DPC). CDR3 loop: CASSGGQGEFTDTQYF. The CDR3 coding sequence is TGTGCCAGCAGCGGCGGGCAGGGGGAATTCACAGATACGCAGTATTTT.